This entry describes one TCR beta chain. Its antigen is as yet unknown. This entry comes from a study of response to subunit inactivated influenza vaccine. Study-wide results and caveats: The authors suggested that few new T cells are recruited per seasonal influenza vaccination.

TCRdb processed the RT-PCR reads anew with MiXCR; each CDR3 protein has one entry. The sample lists about 480,000 distinct CDR3 sequences, less than 30% seen once, with approximately 2% in the top ten. The CDR3 length is 14 residues. V lost 5 bases and J lost 6, with 14 bases in between. The germline CDR1 and CDR2 sequences are SEHNR and FQNEAQ (reference sequence). Sequences were derived from CD4+ T cells sorted from PBMCs, sampled roughly 5 days after vaccination. The rearrangement joins TRBV7-9 to TRBJ2-1; D possibly corresponds to TRBD1 (5 bases). The clonotype was recovered from a man aged 45-60 years who received an inactivated influenza vaccine. CDR3 sequence: CASSAFRERNEQFF. CDR3 in DNA: TGTGCCAGCAGCGCGTTCAGGGAACGCAATGAGCAGTTCTTC. Full variable domain (missing parts from reference TRBV7-9 and TRBJ2-1): DTGVSQNPRHKITKRGQNVTFRCDPISEHNRLYWYRQTLGQGPEFLTYFQNEAQLEKSRLLSDRFSAERPKGSFSTLEIQRTEQGDSAMYLCASSAFRERNEQFFGPGTRLTVL.